The 22 T cell receptor beta chains below come from one sample, sequenced in a study of blood T cell repertoires in COVID-19. Libraries were prepared by immunoSEQ multiplex PCR; TCRdb keeps only in-frame clonotypes and omits some of them. The sample contains over 130,000 clones, roughly 76% of which appear only once. The sample consisted of peripheral blood. All receptors derive from a woman between 50 and 59 years old with active or convalescent COVID-19.

The chain is built from TRBV6-1 and TRBJ1-1; the match to TRBD1 covers 11 bases. The germline gives CDR1 MNHNS, CDR2 SASEGT. This CDR3 comprises 15 residues. Trimming cost V 0 bases and J 11 bases; bases outside gene matches: 8. CDR3 loop: CASSEASRTGGMAFF. The CDR3 DNA reads as TGTGCCAGCAGTGAAGCGTCCCGGACAGGGGGCATGGCTTTCTTT.

V is TRBV27 and J is TRBJ1-2; a weak D match, TRBD1 (5 bases). The CDR3 totals 12 residues. Germline V lookup: CDR1 MNHEY, CDR2 SMNVEV (reference sequence). V shed 3 bases and J shed 7 bases, with 9 bases lying between them. The CDR3 protein is CASSFSGGGYTF. The CDR3 DNA is TGTGCCAGCAGTTTTTCGGGGGGTGGCTACACCTTC.

The CDR3 protein is CASSDLGVYEQYF. Here the CDR3 DNA reads TGTGCCAGCAGTGATCTCGGGGTCTACGAGCAGTACTTC. This chain links TRBV25-1 with TRBJ2-7; D may be TRBD2 (5 bases). V lost 3 bases to trimming and J lost 3 bases, with 9 bases between them. This CDR3 contains 13 residues. Germline V gene lookup returns CDR1 MGHDK and CDR2 SYGVNS.

CDR3 in amino acids: CASSLGVGQGANYEKLFF. The CDR3 DNA reads TGTGCCAGCAGCTTAGGGGTTGGACAGGGAGCCAACTATGAAAAACTGTTTTTT. The gene calls are TRBV7-9 and TRBJ1-4, with 8 bases lining up with TRBD1. Unmatched junction bases numbered 13, after V lost 1 base and J lost 6 bases. Per the germline V gene, CDR1 is SEHNR and CDR2 is FQNEAQ (reference sequence). The CDR3 is 18 residues long.

The CDR3: CAIRGQGGNTIYF. DNA of the CDR3: TGTGCCATCAGAGGACAGGGGGGAAACACCATATATTTT. The chain links TRBV10-3 to TRBJ1-3; 9 nucleotides line up with TRBD1. The CDR3 has 13 amino acids. V trimming: 6 bases; J trimming: 4 bases; junction bases outside the gene matches: 1. Germline lookup yields CDR1 ENHRY and CDR2 SYGVKD.

The chain carries TRBV29-1 and TRBJ2-5; 9 bases agree with TRBD1. The ends lost 7 bases at V and 5 bases at J; junction bases unmatched: 8. Germline V lookup: CDR1 SQVTM, CDR2 ANQGSEA. The length of the CDR3 is 13 residues. The CDR3 DNA reads as TGCAGCGGAAAGACACAGGGGGCTGAGACCCAGTACTTC. Its translation is CSGKTQGAETQYF.

This chain links TRBV6-2 or TRBV6-3 with TRBJ2-7; 8 bases fit TRBD2. CDR1 is MNHEY, CDR2 SVGEGT, per germline. This CDR3 contains 15 residues. Germline trimming cut 2 bases from V and 6 bases from J; bases unmatched to any gene: 9. The CDR3 reads CASSYGGLAGPEQYF. CDR3 DNA sequence: TGTGCCAGCAGTTACGGCGGGTTAGCGGGGCCCGAGCAGTACTTC.

The chain joins TRBV28 to TRBJ1-1; weak D call: TRBD1 (5 bases). Trimming took off 2 bases at V and 4 bases at J, with 14 bases between the two ends. The germline V gene encodes CDR1 MDHEN and CDR2 SYDVKM. The CDR3 contains 15 residues. The CDR3 DNA reads TGTGCCAGCAGTTTACTTATGACAGCAGTCACTGAAGCTTTCTTT. As protein: CASSLLMTAVTEAFF.

The chain couples TRBV9 to TRBJ1-1; TRBD1 is a possible D gene (6 bases). V was shortened by 3 bases and J by 4 bases, with 19 bases between the two germline ends. Germline-derived CDR1 and CDR2 are SGDLS and YYNGEE. This CDR3 has 16 amino acids. The CDR3 protein is CASSGREGGIRTEAFF. DNA of the CDR3: TGTGCCAGCAGCGGAAGAGAGGGGGGGATTCGCACTGAAGCTTTCTTT.

This rearrangement joins TRBV7-8 to TRBJ1-6; D gene unclear. The length of the CDR3 is 14 residues. Germline lookup yields CDR1 SGHVS and CDR2 FQNEAQ. The ends were cut back, 4 bases at V and 9 bases at J, with 13 bases in the middle. The CDR3 region is CASSSTAGVSPLHF. The CDR3 DNA is TGTGCCAGCAGCTCAACCGCCGGGGTTTCACCCCTCCACTTT.

This chain uses TRBV7-9 with TRBJ1-5; 11 nucleotides line up with TRBD1. The CDR3 length is 17 residues. Losses at the gene ends were 4 bases for V and 1 base for J; bases not matched to a gene: 6. Germline lookup yields CDR1 SEHNR and CDR2 FQNEAQ (reference sequence). The CDR3, as DNA: TGTGCCAGCAGCTCCGGGACAGGGGGTGTGAGCAATCAGCCCCAGCATTTT. Translated: CASSSGTGGVSNQPQHF.

This chain links TRBV28 with TRBJ2-5; the D gene is possibly TRBD2 (6 bases). Germline V lookup: CDR1 MDHEN, CDR2 SYDVKM. With 2 bases removed from V and 3 bases from J, the gap between germline ends came to 13 bases. The CDR3 loop spans 15 amino acids. The CDR3 spells CASSLLLANKETQYF. CDR3 nucleotides: TGTGCCAGCAGTTTACTACTAGCAAATAAAGAGACCCAGTACTTC.

This sequence joins TRBV5-6 and TRBJ1-4; D not certain. V was clipped by 2 bases and J by 1 base, with 6 bases between them. Germline V gives CDR1 SGHDT, CDR2 YYEEEE. The CDR3 extends over 14 amino acids. This CDR3 is CASSLLGTNEKLFF. The CDR3 DNA reads TGTGCCAGCAGCTTACTAGGAACTAATGAAAAACTGTTTTTT.

The chain is built from TRBV3-1 (or the pseudogene TRBV3-2) and TRBJ2-3; 7 bases fit TRBD2. CDR3 length equals 18 residues. J was trimmed by 2 bases and V by 1 base; bases with no gene match: 12. Germline CDR1 reads LGHDT; CDR2 reads YNNKEL (reference sequence). The CDR3 here is CASSQVFQKRGSTDTQYF. The CDR3 coding sequence is TGTGCCAGCAGCCAAGTTTTCCAGAAGCGGGGATCCACAGATACGCAGTATTTT.

The genes are TRBV28 and TRBJ2-5; D possibly corresponds to TRBD1 (5 bases). In germline, CDR1 is MDHEN, CDR2 SYDVKM. The V end was cut by 6 bases, the J end by 2 bases, with 19 bases between. This CDR3 is 16 amino acids long. The CDR3 is CASRPLGQAKQETQYF. CDR3 DNA sequence: TGTGCCAGCAGGCCTCTGGGGCAGGCGAAGCAAGAGACCCAGTACTTC.

The genes are TRBV5-1 and TRBJ2-7; TRBD1 matches at 10 bases. J gave up 3 bases and V 5 bases, and 2 bases lay outside the gene matches. This CDR3 is 13 amino acids long. From germline, CDR1 is SGHRS and CDR2 YFSETQ. CDR3 nucleotide sequence: TGCGCCAGCAGTTGGACAGGGGGCTACGAGCAGTACTTC. Translated, it gives CASSWTGGYEQYF.

A few counts support this clone. The V gene is TRBV25-1, the J gene TRBJ1-1; 7 bases map to TRBD1. This CDR3 spans 13 amino acids. CDR1 and CDR2 (germline): MGHDK, SYGVNS. With 2 bases clipped from V and 8 bases from J, the junction kept 5 bases outside the gene matches. This CDR3 reads CASSEQGVTEAFF. DNA of the CDR3: TGTGCCAGCAGTGAACAGGGGGTAACGGAAGCTTTCTTT.

The chain links TRBV12-5 to TRBJ2-2; maybe TRBD1 (6 bases). The CDR3 is 16 residues long. Germline V lookup: CDR1 LGHNT, CDR2 FRNRAP. Trimming stripped 5 bases from V and 5 bases from J, with 18 bases between. DNA for the CDR3: TGTGCTAGTGGTCCGCCCGGGACATTGAGTACCGGGGAGCTGTTTTTT. This encodes CASGPPGTLSTGELFF.

The genes are TRBV7-2 and TRBJ1-2; 8 nucleotides match TRBD1. The CDR3 extends over 13 amino acids. J gave up 6 bases and V 3 bases, and 3 bases lay outside the gene matches. Germline V gene data show CDR1 as SGHTA and CDR2 as FQGNSA. In nucleotides, the CDR3 is TGTGCCAGCAGCTTGGACAGGGCAAATGGCTACACCTTC. It codes for CASSLDRANGYTF.

The rearrangement uses TRBV12-5 and TRBJ1-1; D might be TRBD1 (5 bases). V gave up 4 bases and J gave up 7 bases, with 19 bases separating them. In germline, CDR1 is LGHNT, CDR2 FRNRAP. There are 15 residues in the CDR3. The CDR3 reads CASGSDRQLWDEAFF. The CDR3 bases are TGTGCTAGTGGTTCAGATCGACAGCTCTGGGATGAAGCTTTCTTT.

The rearrangement links TRBV4-3 to TRBJ1-2; the match to TRBD1 covers 7 bases. Germline V gene data show CDR1 as LGHNA and CDR2 as YSLEER. Trimming at V came to 1 base and at J to 4 bases, leaving 6 bases not matched to a gene. This CDR3 is 15 amino acids long. CDR3 residues: CASSQAIQGTYGYTF. The DNA for the CDR3 is TGCGCCAGCAGCCAAGCAATACAGGGGACCTATGGCTACACCTTC.

V and J are TRBV6-6 and TRBJ2-7; TRBD2 might be the D (5 bases). V was pared by 4 bases and J by 1 base, with 11 bases between. Germline CDR1 reads MNHNY; CDR2 reads SVGAGI (reference sequence). This CDR3 has 14 residues. The CDR3 loop reads CASSSHRGSYEQYF. In DNA form, the CDR3 reads TGTGCCAGCAGTTCTCACAGAGGGTCCTACGAGCAGTACTTC.